This is a list of T cell receptor beta chains from one sample in a study of blood T cell repertoires in COVID-19. Clones were read by immunoSEQ multiplex PCR, and TCRdb kept only the in-frame ones, dropping some. The sample holds 200,000 to 250,000 clones; 75% to 90% are singletons and the top ten take roughly 3%. The specimen was peripheral blood. The receptors come from a young man with COVID-19, enrolled during active disease. The CDR3 runs from the conserved cysteine through the conserved F or W. A D gene is named only where the DNA matches it firmly. Some rows have no size entry. The others give once, few or many, or a class for an expanded clone.

D: NA; J: TRBJ2-3; size: NA; V: TRBV27; DNA: TGTGCCAGCAGTCCTAAGAGTAGAGATACGCAGTATTTT; CDR3: CASSPKSRDTQYF
D: NA; J: TRBJ2-7; size: once; V: TRBV19; DNA: TGTGCCAGTAGTCCCGGACTAACCTACGAGCAGTACTTC; CDR3: CASSPGLTYEQYF
D: NA; J: TRBJ1-2; size: NA; V: TRBV20-1; DNA: TGCAGTACAACAGCTAACTATGGCTACACCTTC; CDR3: CSTTANYGYTF
D: TRBD2; J: TRBJ2-7; size: NA; V: TRBV13; DNA: TGTGCCAGCAGCTTACCGAGCGGGGGGGCGGTTGAGCAGTACTTC; CDR3: CASSLPSGGAVEQYF
D: TRBD1; J: TRBJ1-1; size: once; V: TRBV5-4; DNA: TGTGCCAGCAGCCGAGGACAGGGGTTAACTGAAGCTTTCTTT; CDR3: CASSRGQGLTEAFF
D: NA; J: TRBJ1-1; size: NA; V: TRBV19; DNA: TGTGCCAGTAGTGGCAGGGTGAACACTGAAGCTTTCTTT; CDR3: CASSGRVNTEAFF
D: NA; J: TRBJ1-3; size: once; V: TRBV4-3; DNA: TGCGCCAGCAGCCAAGAGGCAGGGACATCTGGAAACACCATATATTTT; CDR3: CASSQEAGTSGNTIYF
D: NA; J: TRBJ1-2; size: NA; V: TRBV10-3; DNA: TGTGCCATCAGTGAGTCGAAGGTCAGTGCTCTAGGGGAAGGCTACACCTTC; CDR3: CAISESKVSALGEGYTF
D: NA; J: TRBJ1-2; size: NA; V: TRBV9; DNA: TGTGCCAGCAGCGTAGTAGGGGAGGATGGCTACACCTTC; CDR3: CASSVVGEDGYTF
D: NA; J: TRBJ1-5; size: NA; V: TRBV18; DNA: TGTGCCAGCTCACTAACCGGAGGGATCAGCAATCAGCCCCAGCATTTT; CDR3: CASSLTGGISNQPQHF
D: TRBD2; J: TRBJ2-5; size: NA; V: TRBV11-3; DNA: TGTGCCAGCAGCCCTGGACTAGCGGGGGGAGAGACCCAGTACTTC; CDR3: CASSPGLAGGETQYF
D: TRBD2; J: TRBJ2-7; size: NA; V: TRBV28; DNA: TGTGCCAGCAGTTTACAGTCTAGCGGGAAGTACGAGCAGTACTTC; CDR3: CASSLQSSGKYEQYF
D: NA; J: TRBJ1-5; size: NA; V: TRBV19; DNA: TGTGCCAGTAGGGGGGAGGGTTCGCAGCCCCAGCATTTT; CDR3: CASRGEGSQPQHF
D: NA; J: TRBJ2-1; size: NA; V: TRBV11-2; DNA: TGTGCCAGCAGCTTAGGCGGGACCTACTCCTACAATGAGCAGTTCTTC; CDR3: CASSLGGTYSYNEQFF
D: TRBD1; J: TRBJ1-1; size: NA; V: TRBV10-2; DNA: TGCGCCAGCGGAGACAGGGGGCTTACTGAAGCTTTCTTT; CDR3: CASGDRGLTEAFF
D: NA; J: TRBJ2-5; size: NA; V: TRBV5-4; DNA: TGTGCCAGCAGCCTGGGATCGGGGATCCAAGAGACCCAGTACTTC; CDR3: CASSLGSGIQETQYF
D: NA; J: TRBJ1-2; size: few; V: TRBV11-1; DNA: TGTGCCAGCAGCCGAGGTAGGACAGACGGCTACACCTTC; CDR3: CASSRGRTDGYTF
D: NA; J: TRBJ1-2; size: NA; V: TRBV4-2; DNA: TGTGCCAGCAGCCCTGTACAGGCTAACTATGGCTACACCTTC; CDR3: CASSPVQANYGYTF
D: NA; J: TRBJ2-1; size: NA; V: TRBV21-1; DNA: TGTGCCAGCAGCAAAGTAAATGGGGGGGCTGCCTACAATGAGCAGTTCTTC; CDR3: CASSKVNGGAAYNEQFF
D: NA; J: TRBJ2-7; size: NA; V: TRBV6-6; DNA: TGTGCCAGCAGGAACCGGGACAAGCCTCCCTACGAGCAGTACTTC; CDR3: CASRNRDKPPYEQYF
D: TRBD2; J: TRBJ2-3; size: NA; V: TRBV7-2; DNA: TGTGCCAGCAGCTTATGGGCGCGGGGGGGCCAAGATACGCAGTATTTT; CDR3: CASSLWARGGQDTQYF
D: TRBD2; J: TRBJ2-2; size: once; V: TRBV19; DNA: TGTGCCGTCAAGCGGGGGACGGGCACCGGGGAGCTGTTTTTT; CDR3: CAVKRGTGTGELFF
D: NA; J: TRBJ1-2; size: NA; V: TRBV6-2/TRBV6-3; DNA: TGTGCCAGCAGCCGAAGCGGGAGTCAAACAAACTATGGCTACACCTTC; CDR3: CASSRSGSQTNYGYTF
D: NA; J: TRBJ2-7; size: NA; V: TRBV5-4; DNA: TGTGCCAGCAGCCCGGGACTTTCATCGGGGCAGTACTTC; CDR3: CASSPGLSSGQYF
D: NA; J: TRBJ1-1; size: NA; V: TRBV7-9; DNA: TGTGCCAGCAGGTCCGAGAGGGACACTGAAGCTTTCTTT; CDR3: CASRSERDTEAFF
D: NA; J: TRBJ2-7; size: NA; V: TRBV11-1; DNA: TGTGCCAGCAGCGTATATACAGGTACAACCTACGAGCAGTACTTC; CDR3: CASSVYTGTTYEQYF
D: TRBD2; J: TRBJ2-3; size: NA; V: TRBV5-5; DNA: TGTGCCAGCAGCGAGGAACCAGCGGGGGGGCCGACAGATACGCAGTATTTT; CDR3: CASSEEPAGGPTDTQYF
D: TRBD1; J: TRBJ1-6; size: NA; V: TRBV7-2; DNA: TGTGCCAGCAGCCTAGGGGGGACAGGGGCATCACCCCTCCACTTT; CDR3: CASSLGGTGASPLHF
D: TRBD2; J: TRBJ2-7; size: once; V: TRBV12-3/TRBV12-4; DNA: TGTGCCACCAGACTAGCGGGAGGCCACGAGCAGTACTTC; CDR3: CATRLAGGHEQYF
D: TRBD1; J: TRBJ1-2; size: NA; V: TRBV27; DNA: TGTGCCAGCAGTTTAAACAGGGGAACCTATGGCTACACCTTC; CDR3: CASSLNRGTYGYTF
D: NA; J: TRBJ1-1; size: NA; V: TRBV5-6; DNA: TGTGCCAGCAGCTTCCGTATCACTGAAGCTTTCTTT; CDR3: CASSFRITEAFF
D: TRBD2; J: TRBJ2-1; size: NA; V: TRBV9; DNA: TGTGCCAGCAGCGTAGGTGGGACTACGGACAATGAGCAGTTCTTC; CDR3: CASSVGGTTDNEQFF
D: NA; J: TRBJ2-7; size: NA; V: TRBV19; DNA: TGTGCCAGTAGCCCTCTCTTTACGGCGGTAGAACAGTACTTC; CDR3: CASSPLFTAVEQYF
D: NA; J: TRBJ1-6; size: NA; V: TRBV4-1; DNA: TGCGCCAGCAGCCAAGGTCCACTGACCGCGGGTCAAGTCTCACCCCTCCACTTT; CDR3: CASSQGPLTAGQVSPLHF
D: TRBD1; J: TRBJ1-1; size: few; V: TRBV28; DNA: TGTGCCAGCAGTTTAAACAGGGGTCGGGGGACTGAAGCTTTCTTT; CDR3: CASSLNRGRGTEAFF
D: TRBD1; J: TRBJ1-1; size: NA; V: TRBV11-2; DNA: TGTGCCAGCAGCCCCGGACAGGGTACTGAAGCTTTCTTT; CDR3: CASSPGQGTEAFF
D: TRBD1; J: TRBJ1-2; size: NA; V: TRBV5-8; DNA: TGTGCCAGCAGCCGCGACAGGGGGGAAGGAGGCTACACCTTC; CDR3: CASSRDRGEGGYTF
D: NA; J: TRBJ2-3; size: NA; V: TRBV19; DNA: TGTGCCAGTAGTATACCCAGGGATAGAGATACGCAGTATTTT; CDR3: CASSIPRDRDTQYF
D: NA; J: TRBJ1-1; size: NA; V: TRBV4-1; DNA: TGCGCCAGCAGCCTTACCGTTGACAGTAACACTGAAGCTTTCTTT; CDR3: CASSLTVDSNTEAFF
D: NA; J: TRBJ2-3; size: NA; V: TRBV7-2; DNA: TGTGCCAGCAGCCCGGAGTACTTAAGAACAGATACGCAGTATTTT; CDR3: CASSPEYLRTDTQYF
D: TRBD1; J: TRBJ2-7; size: NA; V: TRBV18; DNA: TGTGCCAGCTCACCACTCGGACAGGGAAGGAACGAGCAGTACTTC; CDR3: CASSPLGQGRNEQYF
D: TRBD2; J: TRBJ2-7; size: NA; V: TRBV7-8; DNA: TGTGCCAGCAGCACAAGACTAGCGGGGTCCTACGAGCAGTACTTC; CDR3: CASSTRLAGSYEQYF
D: NA; J: TRBJ1-2; size: NA; V: TRBV12-3/TRBV12-4; DNA: TGTGCCAGCGACCAGGGCTATGGCTACACCTTC; CDR3: CASDQGYGYTF
D: NA; J: TRBJ2-7; size: few; V: TRBV27; DNA: TGTGCCAGCAGCCCCTGGGGGGGGGCGGTAGGCGAGCAGTACTTC; CDR3: CASSPWGGAVGEQYF
D: NA; J: TRBJ2-1; size: NA; V: TRBV4-1; DNA: TGCGCCAGCAGCCAAGACAGGGGCTATGAGCAGTTCTTC; CDR3: CASSQDRGYEQFF
D: NA; J: TRBJ1-1; size: NA; V: TRBV12-3/TRBV12-4; DNA: TGTGCCAGCAGTTTAGTGATAGGAGCTGAAGCTTTCTTT; CDR3: CASSLVIGAEAFF
D: TRBD1; J: TRBJ1-5; size: NA; V: TRBV7-2; DNA: TGTGCCAGCAGCTTCTCCGGGACAGGGAATTCCGGCAATCAGCCCCAGCATTTT; CDR3: CASSFSGTGNSGNQPQHF
D: NA; J: TRBJ2-7; size: NA; V: TRBV4-2; DNA: TGTGCCAGCAGCCAAGATTGGACAGCCACCTACGAGCAGTACTTC; CDR3: CASSQDWTATYEQYF
D: NA; J: TRBJ1-5; size: NA; V: TRBV18; DNA: TGTGCCAGCTCCCCGGGGAGAGATCAGCCCCAGCATTTT; CDR3: CASSPGRDQPQHF
D: NA; J: TRBJ2-3; size: NA; V: TRBV7-2; DNA: TGTGCCAGCTCACGGAGGTCAGATACGCAGTATTTT; CDR3: CASSRRSDTQYF
D: TRBD2; J: TRBJ2-7; size: NA; V: TRBV7-6; DNA: TGTGCCAGCAGCTTGGGGCTAGCGGGAGGCTACGAGCAGTACTTC; CDR3: CASSLGLAGGYEQYF
D: NA; J: TRBJ1-3; size: NA; V: TRBV19; DNA: TGTGCCAGTAAGTGGAAGCGCTCTGGAAACACCATATATTTT; CDR3: CASKWKRSGNTIYF
D: NA; J: TRBJ2-5; size: NA; V: TRBV27; DNA: TGTGCCAGCAGGGAGGGGGCTCTACAAGAGACCCAGTACTTC; CDR3: CASREGALQETQYF
D: NA; J: TRBJ1-5; size: NA; V: TRBV7-2; DNA: TGTGCCAGCAGCTTGAACACAGAGCATCAGCCCCAGCATTTT; CDR3: CASSLNTEHQPQHF
D: TRBD2; J: TRBJ2-7; size: NA; V: TRBV7-2; DNA: TGTGCCAGCAGCGTCCTAGCGGGGTTCTACGAGCAGTACTTC; CDR3: CASSVLAGFYEQYF
D: TRBD2; J: TRBJ2-7; size: NA; V: TRBV7-9; DNA: TGTGCCAGCAGCTTAGCCGGAGGACTAGGCGAGCAGTACTTC; CDR3: CASSLAGGLGEQYF